This T cell receptor (beta chain) was captured by sequencing in a study of control samples from healthy donors and cancer patients (dated by TCRdb to between 2020 and 2021). A word on this clone: Its antigen is unknown. The record has no base qualities; no much larger clone is one base away.

The library relied on the immunoSEQ multiplex PCR assay. In its TCRdb copy, this immuneACCESS table keeps in-frame sequences only and misses some clones. Where compared with another copy, unresolved V genes explain less than half of these, and the others have no known cause. For this sample the table gives 70,000 to 100,000 clones, of which around nine tenths were detected only once. The top ten constitute roughly 7.6% of the sample. Sequencing was performed on blood. The sequence derives from a woman aged 55-75 years in good health.

The DNA reads as follows: TGTGCTAGTGGTTTGGTAATGCGGAACCCCACAGATACGCAGTATTTT. Translated, it reads CASGLVMRNPTDTQYF. The chain employs TRBV12-5 and TRBJ2-3; the D gene cannot be named for sure. V and J lose 0 bases and 2 bases, and a span of 12 bases separates them. The CDR1 and CDR2 encoded by the germline V gene are LGHNT and FRNRAP. Its CDR3 holds 16 amino acids, cysteine through phenylalanine. Only CDR3 DNA is held: 48 bases, read in frame from base 1.